The 16 T cell receptor beta chains below all came from one sample that was sequenced in a study of blood T cells in healthy people across ages. For the second PCR, which ran for roughly 6 to 11 cycles, a sample-barcoded 5' primer and a J-beta primer mix were used. MiXCR, run by TCRdb on the 5' RACE reads, gives a single entry per CDR3 protein. Altogether about 680,000 distinct CDR3 sequences are present, around 48% being singletons, with the ten largest covering roughly 30%. The material sequenced was blood. The receptors come from a woman aged 55-75 years in good health.

This clonotype was counted a few times. This chain uses TRBV4-3 with TRBJ2-7, with TRBD1 matching over 10 bases. The CDR3 loop spans 15 amino acids. V shed 4 bases, J shed 3 bases, and the junction held 6 bases outside the gene matches. Germline assignment: CDR1 LGHNA and CDR2 YSLEER. This chain's CDR3 is CASSRSGQGVYEQYF. CDR3 DNA: TGCGCCAGCAGCCGATCCGGACAGGGGGTCTACGAGCAGTACTTC.

The chain has TRBV20-1 and TRBJ2-1, with no clear D. The CDR3 covers 11 residues. Germline V gene data show CDR1 as DFQATT and CDR2 as SNEGSKA (reference sequence). V lost 3 bases and J lost 3, with 3 bases in between. The CDR3 protein is CSASFYNEQFF. CDR3 DNA sequence: TGCAGTGCTAGTTTCTACAATGAGCAGTTCTTC.

The chain joins TRBV28 to TRBJ2-3, with D hard to call. Trimming took 7 bases from V and 4 from J, leaving 9 bases between them. Germline CDR1 reads MDHEN; CDR2 reads SYDVKM. The CDR3 is 12 amino acids. The CDR3 DNA follows: TGTGCCAGCATTGGAACATCAGATACGCAGTATTTT. Amino acids: CASIGTSDTQYF. Looking up the rest from reference TRBV28 and TRBJ2-3 gives the full variable domain: DVKVTQSSRYLVKRTGEKVFLECVQDMDHENMFWYRQDPGLGLRLIYFSYDVKMKEKGDIPEGYSVSREKKERFSLILESASTNQTSMYLCASIGTSDTQYFGPGTRLTVL.

This clonotype has a count of ten or more. V gene TRBV4-2 combines with J gene TRBJ2-7, with TRBD1 matching over 8 bases. Unmatched junction bases numbered 3, after V lost 0 bases and J lost 2 bases. Germline loops: CDR1 LGHNA, CDR2 YNFKEQ. This CDR3 region has 15 residues. This chain's CDR3 is CASSQEGTGAYEQYF. As DNA, the CDR3 is TGTGCCAGCAGCCAAGAGGGGACAGGCGCCTACGAGCAGTACTTC.

This clonotype was seen more than once but under ten times. The gene calls are TRBV4-2 and TRBJ1-4, with 7 bases lining up with TRBD1. V gave up 0 bases and J gave up 11 bases; unmatched junction bases: 9. CDR1 and CDR2 (germline): LGHNA, YNFKEQ. The CDR3 length is 15 residues. The CDR3 coding sequence is TGTGCCAGCAGCCAAGATCAGGGGGGAATGAGGAAACTGTTTTTT. As protein: CASSQDQGGMRKLFF.

The rearrangement joins TRBV6-4 to TRBJ2-1; TRBD1 might be the D (7 bases). There are 15 residues in the CDR3. The V gene's germline CDR1 is MRHNA and CDR2 SNTAGT. Trimming took 6 bases from V and 8 from J, leaving 20 bases between them. The CDR3 here is CASSLQGGTIYEQFF. CDR3 bases: TGTGCCAGCAGCCTCCAGGGGGGAACCATCTATGAGCAGTTCTTC.

The genes are TRBV9 and TRBJ2-1; 7 nucleotides match TRBD2. The J segment lost 3 bases and the V segment lost 5 bases, leaving 5 bases of the junction unmatched. Germline V gene sequence: CDR1 SGDLS, CDR2 YYNGEE. The CDR3 runs to 14 residues. The CDR3 region is CASSTSEVYNEQFF. CDR3 nucleotides: TGTGCCAGCAGTACTAGCGAGGTCTACAATGAGCAGTTCTTC.

The rearrangement uses TRBV12-3 or TRBV12-4 and TRBJ2-5; 8 bases agree with TRBD1. After removal of 5 bases from V and 5 bases from J, the junction contained 16 bases not matched to a gene. The CDR3 has 17 amino acids. The CDR3, as DNA: TGTGCCAGCAGTCCGGGAGCTAACAGGGGGTCAGGGGAGACCCAGTACTTC. It encodes CASSPGANRGSGETQYF.

The chain links TRBV10-3 to TRBJ1-1; 7 bases match TRBD1. Germline V gives CDR1 ENHRY, CDR2 SYGVKD. The CDR3 runs to 13 residues. Trimming removed 10 bases from V and 1 base from J; junction bases left unmatched: 6. The CDR3 here is CASRQGQNTEAFF. In nucleotides, the CDR3 is TGTGCCAGCCGACAGGGTCAGAACACTGAAGCTTTCTTT.

This clonotype was seen a few times. This chain joins TRBV3-1 and TRBJ2-3; 11 nucleotides align to TRBD2. CDR1 LGHDT and CDR2 YNNKEL come from the germline V gene (reference sequence). There are 17 residues in the CDR3. V was pared by 4 bases and J by 2 bases, with 8 bases of the junction left unmatched. In DNA form, the CDR3 reads TGTGCCAGCAGCCTCGCCCGGACTAGCGGGCTCACAGATACGCAGTATTTT. Protein sequence: CASSLARTSGLTDTQYF.

Ten or more counts support this clonotype. The chain links TRBV6-2 or TRBV6-3 to TRBJ2-5; 7 positions agree with TRBD1. The CDR3 length is 14 residues. The V gene's germline CDR1 is MNHEY and CDR2 SVGEGT. The junction had 5 bases not matched to a gene; V was cut back by 6 bases and J by 1 base. CDR3 DNA sequence: TGTGCCAGCAGACACCGGGACAGCCAAGAGACCCAGTACTTC. This translates into CASRHRDSQETQYF.

The V and J genes are TRBV20-1 and TRBJ2-5; 7 positions match TRBD1. Germline lookup yields CDR1 DFQATT and CDR2 SNEGSKA (reference sequence). The CDR3 length is 13 residues. The ends lost 5 bases at V and 2 bases at J; junction bases unmatched: 5. CDR3 in amino acids: CSAHRDSQETQYF. DNA for the CDR3: TGCAGTGCTCACCGGGACAGTCAAGAGACCCAGTACTTC.

The chain uses TRBV15 and TRBJ1-5; 10 bases align to TRBD1. V shed 6 bases, J shed 1 base, and the junction held 6 bases outside the gene matches. This CDR3 has 16 amino acids. Germline CDR1 and CDR2: LNHNV and YYDKDF (reference sequence). CDR3 nucleotide sequence: TGTGCCACCAGAGACAGGGGGCCGGGAAGCAATCAGCCCCAGCATTTT. This sequence encodes CATRDRGPGSNQPQHF.

This clonotype was detected a few times. The chain has TRBV7-2 and TRBJ2-7; 14 nucleotides line up with TRBD2. Germline loops: CDR1 SGHTA, CDR2 FQGNSA. The CDR3 runs 16 residues. With V trimmed by 5 bases and J by 5 bases, 8 bases remained unmatched. The CDR3 loop is CASSRLAGGVGHEQYF. CDR3 bases: TGTGCCAGCAGCCGACTAGCGGGAGGGGTTGGGCACGAGCAGTACTTC.

The rearrangement uses TRBV7-3 and TRBJ2-3; TRBD2 is a possible D gene (6 bases). V was trimmed by 3 bases and J by 6 bases, leaving 13 bases between them. The CDR3 covers 14 residues. CDR1 SGHTA and CDR2 FQGTGA come from the germline V gene. The CDR3 region has the DNA TGTGCCAGCAGCTTTTCCGGGGGAGTGGATACGCAGTATTTT. Amino acids: CASSFSGGVDTQYF.

The V gene is TRBV20-1, the J gene TRBJ1-6; maybe TRBD1 (6 bases). The germline V gene encodes CDR1 DFQATT and CDR2 SNEGSKA (reference sequence). The CDR3 totals 14 residues. Trimming removed 3 bases at V and 8 bases at J, with 14 bases between. The CDR3 DNA is TGCAGTGCTAGGCGGACAGAAAGGGATTCACCCCTCCACTTT. Its translation is CSARRTERDSPLHF.